This T cell receptor (beta chain) comes out of a study of shared clonotypes between healthy human individuals (dated by TCRdb to 2018 to 2021). For the wider study: A few men and two women, aged 18 to 49 years, made up the cohort. For each donor, CD4 naive and CD4 memory were each given three plates, CD8 naive was given two plates, and CD8 memory was given one plate. Different laboratories and diverse techniques were used to prepare libraries and sequence TCR repertoires, to increase sequencing depth and limit assay-specific biases. Each donor's leukapheresis produced roughly between roughly 0.94 and 9.5 billion PBMCs. To estimate repertoire size and how much clonotypes are shared between individuals, the study performed deep sequencing of blood TCR repertoires from a few healthy adults. What the study reported, not specific to this receptor: Even with the large sequencing depth, rarefaction of the sorted-subset datasets indicated that sequencing was incomplete. Sampling was restricted to blood, and TCR repertoires in tissues likely differ from the TCR repertoires found in blood. Across a few donors, around 5% of naive CD4, around 3.3% of naive CD8, 2.3% of memory CD4, and about 0.44% of memory CD8 clonotypes were shared. Pairwise subsampling indicated that sequencing depth was expected to affect the degree of clonotype sharing among donors. Because the study included a small number of donors, the genetic and exposure-history diversity represented was limited. Estimated clonotype richness was generally larger for naive than for memory subsets. Higher generation probabilities were observed for clonotypes shared by all four sorted-subset donors than for non-shared clonotypes.

For the CD8 naive samples, CD45RO-negative cells were positively selected for CCR7, yielding a CD45RA+CCR7+ population from which TemRA cells were excluded. The donors were healthy, HIV-negative adults who had no recently reported acute infections or vaccinations. All donors were Caucasian adults living in Nashville, Tennessee, USA. After blood collection by leukapheresis, PBMCs were isolated using Ficoll-Histopaque density gradient centrifugation and then cryopreserved in the vapor phase of liquid nitrogen. Analytical flow cytometry was used to check the purity and quantity of every magnetically sorted T cell population. Genomic DNA was isolated from every sorted fraction and measured by UV absorbance on a Nanodrop 2000c. Turning to this clone: Its antigen remains undetermined. No per-base quality is available; no much larger clone lies one base away.

CDR3 length: 13 amino acids, cysteine to phenylalanine. Just the 39-base CDR3 DNA is kept, in frame starting at base 1. The germline V gene yields MDHEN for CDR1 and SYDVKM for CDR2. V is pared back by 9 bases and J by 5 bases, with 16 bases lying between the germline termini. TCR CDR3 regions were amplified from genomic DNA by multiplex PCR using the deep immunoSEQ assay. For each cell subset, the extracted genomic DNA was distributed evenly across all wells of several immunoSEQ 96-well plates, and each plate served as one replicate. For sorted subsets, each replicate PCR was loaded with roughly 190 ng genomic DNA, equivalent to 25,000 to 35,000 T cell genomes. The purified libraries were quantified using a Qubit 3.0 fluorometer, sized with a Bioanalyzer 2100, and then quantified again using the KAPA Library Quantification kit. Every immunoSEQ 96-well plate was sequenced on a separate single-read 150-cycle Illumina NextSeq 550 flow cell. The published analysis was carried out like this. Because the immunoSEQ output included only junctional sequences and no quality scores, the filtering could not be the same as the filtering used for full-length reads. To assign V/J genes and CDR3, sequences were annotated using PyIR, a Python wrapper for IgBLAST v1.9, with IMGT germline references. Reads were removed for weak V/J assignments (E-value above 1e-6), missing CDR3, stop codons, out-of-frame junctions, or ambiguous translated residues. V3J clonotypes were defined as sequences sharing an identical inferred V gene, J gene, and CDR3 amino acid sequence. To compute the percentage overlap between repertoires, the number of shared unique clonotypes was divided by the size of the smaller repertoire. Three approaches were used to assess repertoire richness: RTK rarefaction, the Chao1 estimator, and Recon v2.1 estimates of unobserved clonotypes. OLGA was used to compute generation probabilities for all TCRbeta clonotypes that the gDNA method yielded from several donors. In its TCRdb copy, this immuneACCESS table keeps in-frame sequences only and misses some clones. Where compared with another copy, unresolved V genes explain less than half of these, and the others have no known cause. Clone size and the V and J calls come from that table; the DNA yielded D and trimming. The sample table holds more than 550,000 clones, of which about 92% were seen once. Roughly 22% of the sample lies in the top ten.

Sequencing was carried out using naive CD8+ T cells sorted from blood. This sample's cell subset or site label indicates: CD45RA+CCR7+. The rearrangement combines TRBV28 with TRBJ2-5; a tentative D match to TRBD1 spans 6 bases. The receptor was derived from a man aged 25 to 40 in good health. The nucleotide sequence reads as follows: TGTGCCAGTAAAACAGGGATCCGGGAGACCCAGTACTTC. Its translation is CASKTGIRETQYF.